These 18 T cell receptor beta chains were sequenced from one sample in a study of blood T cell repertoires in COVID-19. TCRdb's table, derived via immunoSEQ multiplex PCR, lists solely in-frame clones and lacks some. The repertoire holds about 220,000 clones, roughly 80% seen once, with about 1.3% in the top ten. The sequencing input was PBMCs or T cells enriched from blood (not recorded which). The receptors originated from a woman between 40 and 50 years old with acute COVID-19.

This chain uses TRBV5-1 with TRBJ2-7; 9 bases are shared with TRBD2. Trimming removed 2 bases from V and 5 bases from J; junction bases left unmatched: 5. The germline gives CDR1 SGHRS, CDR2 YFSETQ. CDR3 length: 14 amino acids. The CDR3 DNA is TGCGCCAGCAGCTTTACTAGCGGGTCCCACGAGCAGTACTTC. Translated: CASSFTSGSHEQYF.

The chain carries TRBV7-2 and TRBJ2-7, with D perhaps TRBD1 (6 bases). V was shortened by 1 base and J by 7 bases, with 17 bases between the two germline ends. This CDR3 is 15 amino acids long. The germline V gene encodes CDR1 SGHTA and CDR2 FQGNSA. The CDR3, as DNA: TGTGCCAGCAGCTTAGAACAGGGAGCTATGAGAGAGCAGTACTTC. Its translation: CASSLEQGAMREQYF. Together with reference TRBV7-2 and TRBJ2-7, the CDR3 gives the full variable domain: GAGVSQSPSNKVTEKGKDVELRCDPISGHTALYWYRQSLGQGLEFLIYFQGNSAPDKSGLPSDRFSAERTGGSVSTLTIQRTQQEDSAVYLCASSLEQGAMREQYFGPGTRLTVT.

The rearrangement links TRBV18 to TRBJ2-5; 9 bases agree with TRBD1. CDR1 is KGHSH and CDR2 is LQKENI in the germline V gene. The CDR3 has 13 amino acids. The trim removed 5 bases at V and 5 bases at J, leaving 3 bases unmatched. The CDR3 nucleotides are TGTGCCAGCTCATCTGGACAGGGGGAGACCCAGTACTTC. Translating it yields CASSSGQGETQYF. Using reference TRBV18 and TRBJ2-5 for the parts outside the CDR3, the full variable domain is NAGVMQNPRHLVRRRGQEARLRCSPMKGHSHVYWYRQLPEEGLKFMVYLQKENIIDESGMPKERFSAEFPKEGPSILRIQQVVRGDSAAYFCASSSGQGETQYFGPGTRLLVL.

CDR3 sequence: CASSKTGLAGSSYNEQFF. The CDR3 coding sequence is TGTGCCAGCAGCAAAACGGGACTAGCGGGGAGCTCCTACAATGAGCAGTTCTTC. V gene TRBV7-9 combines with J gene TRBJ2-1, with 13 positions matching TRBD2. The length of the CDR3 is 18 residues. The germline V gene encodes CDR1 SEHNR and CDR2 FQNEAQ (reference sequence). V was pared by 5 bases and J by 0 bases, with 7 bases of the junction left unmatched.

The CDR3 DNA follows: TGTGCCAGCAGCCAAGATCAGCGCGGGGGCCCCGGGGAGCTGTTTTTT. Encoded protein: CASSQDQRGGPGELFF. This chain joins TRBV4-2 and TRBJ2-2; weak D call: TRBD2 (7 bases). The CDR3 has 16 residues. Per germline, CDR1 LGHNA and CDR2 YNFKEQ. V dropped 0 bases and J dropped 6 bases, with 14 bases sitting between them.

The chain employs TRBV5-4 and TRBJ2-3; TRBD2 matches at 7 bases. The germline V gene has CDR1 SGHNT and CDR2 YYREEE (reference sequence). Unmatched junction bases numbered 6, after V lost 6 bases and J lost 2 bases. CDR3 length: 14 amino acids. The CDR3 coding sequence is TGTGCCAGCATAGAGGGAGGGACCACAGATACGCAGTATTTT. Protein sequence: CASIEGGTTDTQYF.

V usage is TRBV12-5 and J usage is TRBJ1-5, with 9 bases identical to TRBD1. V gave up 5 bases and J gave up 0 bases; unmatched junction bases: 5. This CDR3 contains 16 residues. Germline loops: CDR1 LGHNT, CDR2 FRNRAP. The CDR3 DNA reads as TGTGCTAGTGGTCCGACAGGGGGTACTAGCAATCAGCCCCAGCATTTT. Its translation is CASGPTGGTSNQPQHF.

This sequence joins TRBV27 and TRBJ1-1, with TRBD1 identical over 10 bases. V was pared by 3 bases and J by 6 bases, with 4 bases of the junction left unmatched. Germline CDR1 reads MNHEY; CDR2 reads SMNVEV (reference sequence). The CDR3 totals 14 residues. This CDR3 is CASSLDRGVSEAFF. CDR3 DNA sequence: TGTGCCAGCAGTTTGGACAGGGGGGTTTCTGAAGCTTTCTTT.

In regard to this clone: The junction does not match germline at one end; this may be a read error. J is TRBJ2-7 and V is TRBV19; 12 bases agree with TRBD1. Germline CDR1 and CDR2: LNHDA and SQIVND (reference sequence). The CDR3 has 14 residues. The CDR3: CASSRGQGAPHKLF. The CDR3 DNA follows: TGTGCCAGTAGTAGGGGACAGGGGGCTCCCCACAAGCTCTTC.

CDR3 bases: TGTGCCAGCAGCGGAGGCGGGGTCCCAGCGGTTATTCAGCCCCAGCATTTT. Protein product: CASSGGGVPAVIQPQHF. The J gene is TRBJ1-5, the V gene TRBV7-2, with D unresolved. Germline CDR1 is SGHTA and CDR2 is FQGNSA. The CDR3 is 17 amino acids. Trimming pared 5 bases from V and 6 bases from J, leaving 23 bases between.

The chain is built from TRBV5-1 and TRBJ2-7; 8 nucleotides match TRBD1. The CDR3 runs to 14 residues. The V gene's germline CDR1 is SGHRS and CDR2 YFSETQ. The trim removed 4 bases at V and 6 bases at J, leaving 9 bases unmatched. DNA for the CDR3: TGCGCCAGCAGCCTGACAGGGGTCAGAGTCGAGCAGTACTTC. This encodes CASSLTGVRVEQYF.

V usage is TRBV7-8 and J usage is TRBJ2-6, with 10 bases fitting TRBD1. Germline CDR1 is SGHVS and CDR2 is FQNEAQ. This CDR3 comprises 18 residues. The ends lost 5 bases at V and 1 base at J; junction bases unmatched: 8. Written as DNA, the CDR3 is TGTGCCAGCAGCCTCCGGGACAGGGGTACTTCTGGGGCCAACGTCCTGACTTTC. Protein product: CASSLRDRGTSGANVLTF.

The chain recombines TRBV9 with TRBJ1-5; 9 bases match TRBD1. Germline CDR1 SGDLS, CDR2 YYNGEE. CDR3 length: 14 amino acids. With V trimmed by 3 bases and J by 7 bases, 5 bases remained unmatched. CDR3 DNA sequence: TGTGCCAGCAGCGCGGGACAGGGTGGGCAGCCCCAGCATTTT. Translating gives CASSAGQGGQPQHF.

This clone was found once. The chain employs TRBV28 and TRBJ2-7, with TRBD2 matching 10 bases. J gave up 11 bases and V 3 bases, and 13 bases lay outside the gene matches. The CDR3 extends over 15 amino acids. The germline CDR1 and CDR2 sequences are MDHEN and SYDVKM. The CDR3 loop is CASSFVLASGRRKYF. Here the CDR3 DNA reads TGTGCCAGCAGTTTCGTCTTGGCTAGCGGGAGAAGAAAGTACTTC.

The CDR3 coding sequence is TGTGCCAGCAGCCAAGAATCCAGGTTTGAATTCTACGAGCAGTACTTC. Protein: CASSQESRFEFYEQYF. The rearrangement uses TRBV4-2 and TRBJ2-7; D remains unclear. The CDR3 is made up of 16 amino acids. In germline, CDR1 is LGHNA, CDR2 YNFKEQ. With 0 bases removed from V and 3 bases from J, the gap between germline ends came to 15 bases.

This sequence joins TRBV6-5 and TRBJ1-2; 7 nucleotides match TRBD1. From germline, CDR1 is MNHEY and CDR2 SVGAGI. The CDR3 spans 12 residues. Germline trimming cut 6 bases from V and 8 bases from J; bases unmatched to any gene: 6. The CDR3 region is CASRRGLGGYTF. The DNA for the CDR3 is TGTGCCAGCAGAAGGGGGCTAGGGGGCTACACCTTC.

The V gene is TRBV30, the J gene TRBJ1-1, with D perhaps matching TRBD1 (5 bases). From germline, CDR1 is GTSNPN and CDR2 SVGIG (reference sequence). The CDR3 runs 15 residues. V was cut by 3 bases and J by 4 bases, with 18 bases left in between. The CDR3, as DNA: TGTGCCTGGAGCCTAGGCCCCGGGGGGGTCACTGAAGCTTTCTTT. Protein: CAWSLGPGGVTEAFF.

J is TRBJ2-4 and V is TRBV18; a possible D gene is TRBD1 (5 bases). Looked up from germline, CDR1 is KGHSH and CDR2 is LQKENI. V was clipped by 3 bases and J by 8 bases, with 11 bases between them. CDR3 length: 13 amino acids. CDR3 residues: CASSPDVGDIQYF. CDR3 DNA: TGTGCCAGCTCACCCGACGTAGGGGACATTCAGTACTTC.